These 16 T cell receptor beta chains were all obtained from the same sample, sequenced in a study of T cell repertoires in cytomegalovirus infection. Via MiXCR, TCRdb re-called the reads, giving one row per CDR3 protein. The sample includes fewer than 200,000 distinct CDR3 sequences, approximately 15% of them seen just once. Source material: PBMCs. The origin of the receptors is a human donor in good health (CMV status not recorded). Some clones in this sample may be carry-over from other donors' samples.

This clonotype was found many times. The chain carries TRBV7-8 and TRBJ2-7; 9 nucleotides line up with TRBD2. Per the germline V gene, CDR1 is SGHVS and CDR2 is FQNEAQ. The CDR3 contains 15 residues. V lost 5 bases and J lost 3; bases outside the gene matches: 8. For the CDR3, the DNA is TGTGCCAGCAGCCGTATCGGCGGGGGGGACTACGAGCAGTACTTC. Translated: CASSRIGGGDYEQYF.

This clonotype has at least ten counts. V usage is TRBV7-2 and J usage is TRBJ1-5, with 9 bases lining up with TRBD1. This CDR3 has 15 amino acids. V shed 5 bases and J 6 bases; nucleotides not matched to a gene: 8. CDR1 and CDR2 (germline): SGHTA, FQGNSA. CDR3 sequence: CASSPGQGKGQPQHF. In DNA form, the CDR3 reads TGTGCCAGCAGCCCGGGACAGGGTAAGGGTCAGCCCCAGCATTTT.

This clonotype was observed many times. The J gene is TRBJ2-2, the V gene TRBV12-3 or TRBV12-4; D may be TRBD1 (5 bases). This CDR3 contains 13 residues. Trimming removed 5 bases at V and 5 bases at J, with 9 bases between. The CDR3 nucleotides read TGTGCCAGCAGTCGCGACAGAACCGGGGAGCTGTTTTTT. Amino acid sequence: CASSRDRTGELFF.

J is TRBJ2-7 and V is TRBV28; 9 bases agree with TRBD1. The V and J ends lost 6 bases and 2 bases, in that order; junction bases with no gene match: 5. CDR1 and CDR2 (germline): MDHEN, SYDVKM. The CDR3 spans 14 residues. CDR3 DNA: TGTGCCAGCAGAGGACAGGGGCAAACCTACGAGCAGTACTTC. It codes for CASRGQGQTYEQYF.

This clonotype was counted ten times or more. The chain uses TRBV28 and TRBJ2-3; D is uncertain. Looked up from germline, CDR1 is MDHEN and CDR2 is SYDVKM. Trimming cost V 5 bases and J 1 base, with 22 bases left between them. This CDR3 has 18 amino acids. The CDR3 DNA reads TGTGCCAGCAGTCCCACCCCCTCCAGTTTTAGTGGCACAGATACGCAGTATTTT. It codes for CASSPTPSSFSGTDTQYF.

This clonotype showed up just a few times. CDR3 region: CATSFGADIGYTF. The CDR3 coding sequence is TGTGCCACGTCTTTTGGCGCGGATATAGGCTACACCTTC. The J gene is TRBJ1-2, the V gene TRBV2; D is uncertain. Germline V gives CDR1 SNHLY, CDR2 FYNNEI. CDR3 length equals 13 residues. The V end was cut by 10 bases, the J end by 8 bases, with 20 bases between.

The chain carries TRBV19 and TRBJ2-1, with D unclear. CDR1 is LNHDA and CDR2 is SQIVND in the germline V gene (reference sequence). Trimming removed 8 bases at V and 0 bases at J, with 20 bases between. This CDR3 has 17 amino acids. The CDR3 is CASESQNPRSSYNEQFF. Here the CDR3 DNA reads TGTGCCAGTGAAAGTCAGAACCCTAGGAGCTCCTACAATGAGCAGTTCTTC.

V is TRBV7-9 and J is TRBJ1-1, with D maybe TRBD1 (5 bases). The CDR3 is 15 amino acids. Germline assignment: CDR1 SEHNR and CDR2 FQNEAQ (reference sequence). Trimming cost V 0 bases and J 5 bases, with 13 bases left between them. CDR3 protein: CASSLAGRQGTEAFF. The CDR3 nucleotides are TGTGCCAGCAGCTTAGCGGGACGTCAGGGAACTGAAGCTTTCTTT.

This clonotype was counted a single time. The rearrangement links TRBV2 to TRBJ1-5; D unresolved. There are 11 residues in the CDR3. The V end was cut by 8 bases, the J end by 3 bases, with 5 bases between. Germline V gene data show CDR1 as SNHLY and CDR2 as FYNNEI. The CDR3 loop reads CASAINQPQHF. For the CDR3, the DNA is TGTGCCAGCGCCATCAATCAGCCCCAGCATTTT.

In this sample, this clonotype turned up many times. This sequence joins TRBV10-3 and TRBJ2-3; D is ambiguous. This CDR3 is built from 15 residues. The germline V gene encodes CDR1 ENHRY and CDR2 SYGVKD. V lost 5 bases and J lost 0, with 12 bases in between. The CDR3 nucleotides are TGTGCCATCAGTCCGAGGACGGCTAGCACAGATACGCAGTATTTT. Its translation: CAISPRTASTDTQYF.

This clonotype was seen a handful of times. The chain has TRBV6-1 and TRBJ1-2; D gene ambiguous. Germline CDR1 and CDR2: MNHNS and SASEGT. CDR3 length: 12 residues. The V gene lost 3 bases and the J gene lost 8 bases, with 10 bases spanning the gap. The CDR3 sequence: CASSDPGLGYTF. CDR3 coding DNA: TGTGCCAGCAGTGACCCCGGACTGGGCTACACCTTC.

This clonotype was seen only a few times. CDR3 nucleotides: TGCAGCGTTGCGAGACAGGGTAAAAATGAGCAGTTCTTC. The encoded protein is CSVARQGKNEQFF. The chain is built from TRBV29-1 and TRBJ2-1; 7 positions match TRBD1. The CDR3 has 13 amino acids. V lost 4 bases and J lost 7; bases outside the gene matches: 7. From germline, CDR1 is SQVTM and CDR2 ANQGSEA.

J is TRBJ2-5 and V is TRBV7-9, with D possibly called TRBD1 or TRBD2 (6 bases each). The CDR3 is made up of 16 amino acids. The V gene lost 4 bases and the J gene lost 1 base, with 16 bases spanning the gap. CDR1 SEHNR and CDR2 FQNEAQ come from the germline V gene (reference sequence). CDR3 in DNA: TGTGCCAGCAGCTCCGGAGGGGGGCGCGTCCAAGAGACCCAGTACTTC. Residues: CASSSGGGRVQETQYF.

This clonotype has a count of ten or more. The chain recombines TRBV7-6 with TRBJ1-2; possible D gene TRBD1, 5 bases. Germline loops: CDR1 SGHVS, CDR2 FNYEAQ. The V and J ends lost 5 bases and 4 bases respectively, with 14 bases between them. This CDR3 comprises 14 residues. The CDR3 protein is CASSPTDGGYGYTF. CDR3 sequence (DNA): TGTGCCAGCAGCCCTACTGACGGGGGCTATGGCTACACCTTC.

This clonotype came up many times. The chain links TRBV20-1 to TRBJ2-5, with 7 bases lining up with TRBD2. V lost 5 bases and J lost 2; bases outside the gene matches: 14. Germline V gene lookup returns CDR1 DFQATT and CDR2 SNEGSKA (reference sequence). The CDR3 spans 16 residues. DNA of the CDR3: TGCAGTGCTTGCCCACCGGCGGCGGGAGAACAAGAGACCCAGTACTTC. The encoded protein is CSACPPAAGEQETQYF.

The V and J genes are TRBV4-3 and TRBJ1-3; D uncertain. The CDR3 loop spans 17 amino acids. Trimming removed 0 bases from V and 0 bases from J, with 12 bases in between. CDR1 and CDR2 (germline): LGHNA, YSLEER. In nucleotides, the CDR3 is TGCGCCAGCAGCCAAGACCCAGGCATGCACTCTGGAAACACCATATATTTT. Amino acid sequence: CASSQDPGMHSGNTIYF.